Listed here is a single TCR beta chain. The sample belongs to a study of blood T cell repertoires in COVID-19. About the study: COVID-19 samples collected from the United States, Italy and Spain covered acute and convalescent phases. T cells, B-cell-depleted T cells, or PBMCs provided the cDNA or gDNA that served as material.

Original processing methods: Cell counts per sample came from amplifying reference gene primers. TCRdb's table, derived via immunoSEQ multiplex PCR, lists solely in-frame clones and lacks some. V and J calls and clone size follow that table, whereas D and trimming were derived from the DNA. In the table there are about 88,000 clones, 88% of which are singletons. The TCR was taken from a man at least 80 years old with acute or convalescent COVID-19. The sample comprised peripheral blood.

This CDR3 reads CASSLAGTGGAYNEQFF. In nucleotides, the CDR3 is TGTGCCAGCAGCTTAGCGGGGACGGGAGGGGCCTACAATGAGCAGTTCTTC. The rearrangement joins TRBV7-2 to TRBJ2-1, with 8 bases lining up with TRBD2. Trimming took 0 bases from V and 2 from J; bases not matched to a gene: 6. Germline V lookup: CDR1 SGHTA, CDR2 FQGNSA. The CDR3 spans 17 residues.